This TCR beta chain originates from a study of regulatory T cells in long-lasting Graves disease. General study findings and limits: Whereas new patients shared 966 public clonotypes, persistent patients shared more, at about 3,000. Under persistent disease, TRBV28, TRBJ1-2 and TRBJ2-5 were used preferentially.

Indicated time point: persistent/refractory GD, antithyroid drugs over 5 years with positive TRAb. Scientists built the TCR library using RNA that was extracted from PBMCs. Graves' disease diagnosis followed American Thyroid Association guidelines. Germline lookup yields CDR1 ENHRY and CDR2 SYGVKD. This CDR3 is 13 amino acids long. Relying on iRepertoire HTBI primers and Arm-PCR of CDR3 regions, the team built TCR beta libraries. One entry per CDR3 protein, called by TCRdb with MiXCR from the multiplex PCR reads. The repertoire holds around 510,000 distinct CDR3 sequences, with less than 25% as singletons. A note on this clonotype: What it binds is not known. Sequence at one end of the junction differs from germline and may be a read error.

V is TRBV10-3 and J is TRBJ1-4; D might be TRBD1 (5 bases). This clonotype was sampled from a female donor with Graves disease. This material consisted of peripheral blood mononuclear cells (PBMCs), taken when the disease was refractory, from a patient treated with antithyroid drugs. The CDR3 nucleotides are TGTACCACGAGGGGTTTTGCTAATGAAAAACTATTTTTT. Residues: CTTRGFANEKLFF.